Reported below is one T cell receptor (beta chain). Symptom resolution, clearance, or two negative PCRs marked donors in Cohort 3 as recovered. This specimen comes from a study of blood T cell repertoires in COVID-19. Background on the study: The analysed material was cDNA or gDNA that came from T cells, B-cell-depleted T cells, or PBMCs.

This CDR3 spans 13 amino acids. Germline CDR1 reads DFQATT; CDR2 reads SNEGSKA (reference sequence). Deletions cut 3 bases from V and 0 bases from J, with 8 bases between. Under the authors' procedure: Amplification with reference gene primers provided the estimates of nucleated cell counts. Assay used: immunoSEQ multiplex PCR; TCRdb lists only in-frame clones, some missing. V and J calls and clone size come straight from that table; D and trimming were deduced from the DNA. Among under 300,000 clones listed, about 85% were seen once. This receptor was obtained from a woman between 45 and 60 years old who had recovered from COVID-19. The gene calls are TRBV20-1 and TRBJ1-1, with D unresolved. Sequenced material: PBMCs or T cells enriched from blood (not recorded which). DNA of the CDR3: TGCAGTGCTAGTCCCCACATGAACACTGAAGCTTTCTTT. Protein product: CSASPHMNTEAFF.